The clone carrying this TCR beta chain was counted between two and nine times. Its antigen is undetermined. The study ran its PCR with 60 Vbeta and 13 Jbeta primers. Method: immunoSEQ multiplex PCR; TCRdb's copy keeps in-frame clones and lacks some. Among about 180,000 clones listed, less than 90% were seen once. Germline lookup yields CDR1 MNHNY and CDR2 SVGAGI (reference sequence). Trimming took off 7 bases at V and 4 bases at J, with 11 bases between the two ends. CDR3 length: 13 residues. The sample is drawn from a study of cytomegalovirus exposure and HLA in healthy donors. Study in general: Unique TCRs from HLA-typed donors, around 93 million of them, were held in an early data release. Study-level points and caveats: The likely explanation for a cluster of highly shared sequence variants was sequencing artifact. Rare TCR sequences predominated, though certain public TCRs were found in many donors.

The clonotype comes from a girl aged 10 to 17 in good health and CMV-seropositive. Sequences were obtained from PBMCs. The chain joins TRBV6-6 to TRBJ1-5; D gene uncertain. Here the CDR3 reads CASMEGRNQPQHF. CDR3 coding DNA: TGTGCCAGCATGGAGGGTAGGAATCAGCCCCAGCATTTT.